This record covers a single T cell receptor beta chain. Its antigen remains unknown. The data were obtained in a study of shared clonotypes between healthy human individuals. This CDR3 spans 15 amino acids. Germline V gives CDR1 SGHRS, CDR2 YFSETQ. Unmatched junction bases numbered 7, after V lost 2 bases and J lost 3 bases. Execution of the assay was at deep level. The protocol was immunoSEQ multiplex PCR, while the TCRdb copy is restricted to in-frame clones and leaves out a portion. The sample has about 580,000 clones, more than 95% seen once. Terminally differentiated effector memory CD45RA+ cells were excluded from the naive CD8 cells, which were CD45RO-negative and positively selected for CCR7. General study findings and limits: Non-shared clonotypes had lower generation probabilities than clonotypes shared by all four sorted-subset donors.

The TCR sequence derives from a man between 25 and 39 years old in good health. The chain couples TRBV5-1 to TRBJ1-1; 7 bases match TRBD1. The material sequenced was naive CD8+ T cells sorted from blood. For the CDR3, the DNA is TGCGCCAGCAGCTTATACAGGGGAGGGGACACTGAAGCTTTCTTT. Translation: CASSLYRGGDTEAFF.